Below, 4 T cell receptor beta chains from the same sample are listed, as sequenced in a study of control samples from healthy donors and cancer patients. Sequenced by immunoSEQ multiplex PCR; TCRdb stores in-frame clones only, minus some. Counted here are approximately 130,000 clones, 87% occurring once; the ten biggest clones make up 9.5% to 13%. Sequencing used blood. The receptor set was obtained from a man aged 25 to 45 in good health.

The chain is built from TRBV7-9 and TRBJ2-1, with 7 bases that match TRBD2. The CDR3 is 14 amino acids. The junction had 5 bases not matched to a gene; V was cut back by 5 bases and J by 4 bases. In germline, CDR1 is SEHNR, CDR2 FQNEAQ (reference sequence). This CDR3 reads CASSLRLAYNEQFF. CDR3 coding DNA: TGTGCCAGCAGCCTAAGACTAGCTTACAATGAGCAGTTCTTC.

J is TRBJ2-7 and V is TRBV6-5, with TRBD1 as a possible D gene (6 bases). V lost 6 bases, J lost 6 bases, and 21 bases lay in between. The CDR3 is 15 residues long. The germline CDR1 and CDR2 sequences are MNHEY and SVGAGI. CDR3 amino acids: CASRPETGQSSEQYF. The CDR3 DNA sequence: TGTGCCAGCAGGCCCGAGACAGGCCAGTCATCCGAGCAGTACTTC.

The chain employs TRBV4-2 and TRBJ2-7, with unresolved D. The CDR3 consists of 12 residues. V was shortened by 4 bases and J by 5 bases, with 9 bases between the two germline ends. Germline V gene lookup returns CDR1 LGHNA and CDR2 YNFKEQ. This chain's CDR3 is CASSRDGDEQYF. The CDR3, as DNA: TGTGCCAGCAGCCGAGACGGAGACGAGCAGTACTTC.

This rearrangement joins TRBV30 to TRBJ1-2; weak D call: TRBD1 (5 bases). The germline V gene encodes CDR1 GTSNPN and CDR2 SVGIG (reference sequence). V was pared by 4 bases and J by 4 bases, with 13 bases between. The CDR3 runs to 13 residues. CDR3 loop: CAWTAGMGYGYTF. The CDR3 DNA follows: TGTGCCTGGACTGCAGGGATGGGCTATGGCTACACCTTC.